This T cell receptor beta chain stems from a study of T cells after yellow fever vaccination. Study findings and constraints: Just a small share of clonotypes turned up in the CD4 compartment as well as the CD8 compartment. Booster sampling recovered most clones from primary vaccination (around 97% CD4, around 88% CD8). Repertoires sorted by FACS could include abundant clonotypes that are contaminants from the bulk population.

TCR cDNA was made by 5'RACE template switching, adding a universal primer site and UMIs. Via MiXCR, TCRdb re-called the 5' RACE reads, giving one row per CDR3 protein. The sample includes 99,000 or so distinct CDR3 sequences, around 5.8% of them seen just once. Regarding this clonotype: What it binds is unknown.

The CDR3 runs 16 residues. The V end lost 4 bases, the J end lost 0 bases, and 15 bases lay between the germline ends. Germline CDR1 SGHNT, CDR2 YENEEA. V is TRBV11-3 and J is TRBJ2-5, with D maybe TRBD2 (6 bases). The source is a man aged 18 to 30 who received the YFV17D yellow fever vaccine. This sample comprised CD8+ T cells sorted from PBMCs, obtained 10 days after the yellow fever booster vaccination. Here the CDR3 reads CASSSRDSGYQETQYF. DNA for the CDR3: TGTGCCAGCAGCTCTCGGGACTCCGGGTACCAAGAGACCCAGTACTTC.